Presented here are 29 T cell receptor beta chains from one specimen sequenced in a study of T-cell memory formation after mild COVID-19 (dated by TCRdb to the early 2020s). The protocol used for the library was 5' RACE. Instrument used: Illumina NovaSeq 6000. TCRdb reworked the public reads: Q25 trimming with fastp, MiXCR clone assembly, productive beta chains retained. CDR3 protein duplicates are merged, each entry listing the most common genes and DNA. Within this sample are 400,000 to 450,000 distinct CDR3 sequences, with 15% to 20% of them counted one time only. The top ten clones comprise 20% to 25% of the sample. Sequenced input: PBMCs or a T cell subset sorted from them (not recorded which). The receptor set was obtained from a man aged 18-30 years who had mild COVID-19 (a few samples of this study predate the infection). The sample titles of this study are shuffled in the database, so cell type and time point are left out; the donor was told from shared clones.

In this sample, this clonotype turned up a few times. The CDR3 is CSVDASDSRTQYF. The CDR3 DNA sequence: TGCAGCGTTGACGCGAGCGACAGTAGGACGCAGTATTTT. This rearrangement joins TRBV29-1 to TRBJ2-3; weak D call: TRBD1 (5 bases). Per the germline V gene, CDR1 is SQVTM and CDR2 is ANQGSEA. This CDR3 contains 13 residues. Trimming stripped 3 bases from V and 9 bases from J, with 16 bases between.

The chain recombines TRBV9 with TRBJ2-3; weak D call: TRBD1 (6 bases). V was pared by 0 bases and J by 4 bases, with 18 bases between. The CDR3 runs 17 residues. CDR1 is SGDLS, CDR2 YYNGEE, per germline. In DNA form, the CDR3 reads TGTGCCAGCAGCGTAGGTGGGGGCAGGGGTTTATCAGATACGCAGTATTTT. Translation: CASSVGGGRGLSDTQYF.

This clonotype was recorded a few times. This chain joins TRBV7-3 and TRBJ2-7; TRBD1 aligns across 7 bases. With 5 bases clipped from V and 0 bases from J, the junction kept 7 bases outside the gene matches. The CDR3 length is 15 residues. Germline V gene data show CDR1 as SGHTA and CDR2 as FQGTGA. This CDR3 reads CASSKWAGGSYEQYF. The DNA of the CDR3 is TGTGCCAGCAGCAAATGGGCAGGGGGCTCCTACGAGCAGTACTTC.

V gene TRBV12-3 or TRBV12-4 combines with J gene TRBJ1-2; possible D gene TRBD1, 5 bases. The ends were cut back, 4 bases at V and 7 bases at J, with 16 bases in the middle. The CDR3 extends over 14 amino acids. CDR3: CASSSTGLKGGYTF. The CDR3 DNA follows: TGTGCCAGCAGTTCCACAGGCCTTAAGGGTGGCTACACCTTC.

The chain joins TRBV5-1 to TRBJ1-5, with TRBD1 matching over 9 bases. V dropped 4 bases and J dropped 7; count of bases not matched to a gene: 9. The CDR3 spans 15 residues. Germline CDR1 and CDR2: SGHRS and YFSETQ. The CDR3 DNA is TGCGCCAGCAGCCTTACCGGGACAGGGAGCCAGCCCCAGCATTTT. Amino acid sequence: CASSLTGTGSQPQHF.

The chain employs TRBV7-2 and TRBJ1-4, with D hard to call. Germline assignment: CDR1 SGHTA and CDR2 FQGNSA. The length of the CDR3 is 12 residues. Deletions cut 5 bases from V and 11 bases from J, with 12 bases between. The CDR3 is CASSPELGKLFF. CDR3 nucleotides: TGTGCCAGCAGCCCTGAGCTGGGGAAACTGTTTTTT. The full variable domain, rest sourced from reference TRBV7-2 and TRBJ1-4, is GAGVSQSPSNKVTEKGKDVELRCDPISGHTALYWYRQSLGQGLEFLIYFQGNSAPDKSGLPSDRFSAERTGGSVSTLTIQRTQQEDSAVYLCASSPELGKLFFGSGTQLSVL.

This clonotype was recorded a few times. CDR3 DNA: TGTGCCAGCAGCCAGGGGACGTACCTTACGAGCCAGTACTTC. Its translation is CASSQGTYLTSQYF. The chain employs TRBV3-1 and TRBJ2-5; D may match TRBD1 or TRBD2 (5 bases each). The CDR3 runs to 14 residues. Germline loops: CDR1 LGHDT, CDR2 YNNKEL (reference sequence). V dropped 3 bases and J dropped 10 bases, with 18 bases sitting between them.

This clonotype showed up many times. CDR3 bases: TGTGCCAGCAGTTCTCACACGGGACTAGCGGGTCTCCAAGAGACCCAGTACTTC. Its translation: CASSSHTGLAGLQETQYF. This chain connects TRBV6-2 or TRBV6-3 to TRBJ2-5; 12 nucleotides line up with TRBD2. This CDR3 is built from 18 residues. V trimming: 4 bases; J trimming: 1 base; junction bases outside the gene matches: 10. From germline, CDR1 is MNHEY and CDR2 SVGEGT.

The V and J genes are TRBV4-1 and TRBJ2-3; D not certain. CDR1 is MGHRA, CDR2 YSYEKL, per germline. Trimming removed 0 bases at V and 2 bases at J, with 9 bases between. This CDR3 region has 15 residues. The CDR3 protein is CASSQEGRHTDTQYF. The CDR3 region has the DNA TGCGCCAGCAGCCAAGAGGGAAGGCACACAGATACGCAGTATTTT.

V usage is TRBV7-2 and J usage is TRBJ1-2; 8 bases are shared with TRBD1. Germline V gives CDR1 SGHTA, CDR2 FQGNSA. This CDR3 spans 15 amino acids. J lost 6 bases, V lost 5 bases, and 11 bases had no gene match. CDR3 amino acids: CASSLRTGSGDGYTF. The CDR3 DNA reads TGTGCCAGCAGCCTACGGACAGGGTCGGGGGATGGCTACACCTTC.

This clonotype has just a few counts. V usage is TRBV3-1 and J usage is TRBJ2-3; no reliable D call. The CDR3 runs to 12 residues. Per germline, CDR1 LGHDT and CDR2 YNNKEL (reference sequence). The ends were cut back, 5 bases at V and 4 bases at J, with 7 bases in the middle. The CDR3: CASSSDPDTQYF. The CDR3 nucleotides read TGTGCCAGCAGCTCAGATCCAGATACGCAGTATTTT.

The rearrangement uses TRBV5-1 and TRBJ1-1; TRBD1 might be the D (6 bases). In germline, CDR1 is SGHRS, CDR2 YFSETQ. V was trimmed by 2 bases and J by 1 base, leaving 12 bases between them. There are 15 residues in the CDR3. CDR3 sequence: CASSFVPGANTEAFF. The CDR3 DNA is TGCGCCAGCAGCTTCGTCCCGGGGGCGAACACTGAAGCTTTCTTT.

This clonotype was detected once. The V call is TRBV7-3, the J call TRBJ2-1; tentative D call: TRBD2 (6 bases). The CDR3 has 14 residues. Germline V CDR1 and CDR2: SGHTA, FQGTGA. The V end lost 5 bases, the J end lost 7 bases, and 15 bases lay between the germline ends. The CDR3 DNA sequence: TGTGCCAGCAGCCTCGACGGAGGGAGTAATGAGCAGTTCTTC. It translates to CASSLDGGSNEQFF.

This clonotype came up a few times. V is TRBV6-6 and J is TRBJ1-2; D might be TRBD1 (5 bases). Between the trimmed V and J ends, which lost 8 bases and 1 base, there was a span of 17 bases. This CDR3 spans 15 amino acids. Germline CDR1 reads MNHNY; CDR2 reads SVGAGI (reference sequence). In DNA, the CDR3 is TGTGCCAGCGGGGATCCGCAGGGCCTTAACTATGGCTACACCTTC. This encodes CASGDPQGLNYGYTF.

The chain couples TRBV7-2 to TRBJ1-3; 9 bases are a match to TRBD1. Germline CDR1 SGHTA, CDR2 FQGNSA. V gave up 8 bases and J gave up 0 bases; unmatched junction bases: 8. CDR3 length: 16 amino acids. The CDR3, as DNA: TGTGCCAGCTTTTGGTTACAGGGGGCCTCTGGAAACACCATATATTTT. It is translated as CASFWLQGASGNTIYF. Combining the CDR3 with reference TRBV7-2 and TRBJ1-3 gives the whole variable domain GAGVSQSPSNKVTEKGKDVELRCDPISGHTALYWYRQSLGQGLEFLIYFQGNSAPDKSGLPSDRFSAERTGGSVSTLTIQRTQQEDSAVYLCASFWLQGASGNTIYFGEGSWLTVV.

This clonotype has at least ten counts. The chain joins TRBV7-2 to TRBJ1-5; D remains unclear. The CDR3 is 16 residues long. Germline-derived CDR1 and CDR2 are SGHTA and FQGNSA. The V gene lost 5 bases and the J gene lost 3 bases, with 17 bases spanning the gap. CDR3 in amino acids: CASSHDSERHNQPQHF. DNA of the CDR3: TGTGCCAGCAGCCACGACTCAGAAAGACACAATCAGCCCCAGCATTTT.

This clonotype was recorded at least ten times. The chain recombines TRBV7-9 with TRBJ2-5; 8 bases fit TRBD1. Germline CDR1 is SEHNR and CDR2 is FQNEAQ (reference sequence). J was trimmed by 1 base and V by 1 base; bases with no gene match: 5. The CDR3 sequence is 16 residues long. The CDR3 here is CASSLGDRGFQETQYF. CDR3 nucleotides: TGTGCCAGCAGCTTAGGTGACAGGGGTTTCCAAGAGACCCAGTACTTC.

The CDR3 loop reads CASKAGASLQETQYF. The CDR3 DNA reads TGTGCCAGCAAAGCGGGGGCCTCCCTCCAAGAGACCCAGTACTTC. The genes are TRBV7-2 and TRBJ2-5, with TRBD2 identical over 8 bases. V dropped 7 bases and J dropped 1; count of bases not matched to a gene: 8. Germline V lookup: CDR1 SGHTA, CDR2 FQGNSA. The CDR3 consists of 15 residues.

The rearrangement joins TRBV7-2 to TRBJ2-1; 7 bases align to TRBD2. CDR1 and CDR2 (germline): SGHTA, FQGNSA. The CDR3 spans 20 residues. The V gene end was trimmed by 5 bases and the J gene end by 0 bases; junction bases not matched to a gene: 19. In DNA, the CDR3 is TGTGCCAGCAGCGGGGGGGGAGCCCGACGGCCTTGGAGCTCCTACAATGAGCAGTTCTTC. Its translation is CASSGGGARRPWSSYNEQFF.

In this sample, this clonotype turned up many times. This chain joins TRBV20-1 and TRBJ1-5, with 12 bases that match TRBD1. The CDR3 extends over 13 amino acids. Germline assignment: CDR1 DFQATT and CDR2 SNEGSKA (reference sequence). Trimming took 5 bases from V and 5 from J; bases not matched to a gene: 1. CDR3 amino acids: CSAGTGGHQPQHF. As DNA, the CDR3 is TGCAGTGCTGGGACAGGGGGCCATCAGCCCCAGCATTTT.

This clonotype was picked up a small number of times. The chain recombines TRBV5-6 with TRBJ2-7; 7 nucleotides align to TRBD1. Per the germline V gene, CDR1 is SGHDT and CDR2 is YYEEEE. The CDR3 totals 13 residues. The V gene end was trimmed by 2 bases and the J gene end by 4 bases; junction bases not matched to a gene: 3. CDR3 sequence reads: CASSLQGWYEQYV. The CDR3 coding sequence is TGTGCCAGCAGCTTACAGGGGTGGTACGAGCAGTACGTC.

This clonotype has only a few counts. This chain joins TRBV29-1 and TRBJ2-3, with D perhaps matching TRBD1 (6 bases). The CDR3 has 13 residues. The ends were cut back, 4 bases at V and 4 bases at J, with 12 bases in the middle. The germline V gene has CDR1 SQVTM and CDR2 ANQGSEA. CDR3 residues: CSVGGRGPDTQYF. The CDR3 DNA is TGCAGCGTTGGGGGCAGGGGTCCAGATACGCAGTATTTT.

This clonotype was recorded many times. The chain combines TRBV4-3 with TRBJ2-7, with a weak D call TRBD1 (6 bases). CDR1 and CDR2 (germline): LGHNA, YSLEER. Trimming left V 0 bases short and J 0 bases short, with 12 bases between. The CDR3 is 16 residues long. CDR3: CASSQDSRGHSYEQYV. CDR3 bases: TGCGCCAGCAGCCAAGATTCTCGGGGACACTCCTACGAGCAGTACGTC.

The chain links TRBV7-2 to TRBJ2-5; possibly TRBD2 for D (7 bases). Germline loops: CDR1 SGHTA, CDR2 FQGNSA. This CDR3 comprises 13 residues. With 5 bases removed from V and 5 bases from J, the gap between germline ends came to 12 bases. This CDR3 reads CASSRGAGETQYF. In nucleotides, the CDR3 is TGTGCCAGCAGCCGGGGGGCCGGTGAGACCCAGTACTTC.

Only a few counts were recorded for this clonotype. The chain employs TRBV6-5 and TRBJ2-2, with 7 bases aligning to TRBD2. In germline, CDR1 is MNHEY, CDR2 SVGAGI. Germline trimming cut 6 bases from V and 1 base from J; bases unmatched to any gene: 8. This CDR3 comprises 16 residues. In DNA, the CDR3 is TGTGCCAGCAGCCGGCCAGCGGGATTGAACACCGGGGAGCTGTTTTTT. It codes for CASSRPAGLNTGELFF.

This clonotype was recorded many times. The CDR3 coding sequence is TGTGCCAGCAGCTCCGTTCCCTCTGGGGCCAACGTCCTGACTTTC. Its protein is CASSSVPSGANVLTF. J is TRBJ2-6 and V is TRBV5-5; D is unclear. The CDR3 sequence is 15 residues long. V lost 3 bases, J lost 0 bases, and 7 bases lay in between. Germline loops: CDR1 SGHKS, CDR2 YYEKEE (reference sequence).

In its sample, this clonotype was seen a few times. The CDR3 coding sequence is TGTGCCAGCAGTTCCCAGGGGTTCACTGAAGCTTTCTTT. This encodes CASSSQGFTEAFF. This sequence joins TRBV6-2 or TRBV6-3 and TRBJ1-1, with D maybe TRBD1 (6 bases). CDR1 MNHEY and CDR2 SVGEGT come from the germline V gene. The V end lost 4 bases, the J end lost 4 bases, and 10 bases lay between the germline ends. The CDR3 is 13 amino acids.

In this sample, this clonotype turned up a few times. This CDR3 is CASSPRDKAIQYF. The CDR3 DNA reads TGTGCCAGCAGCCCGCGGGACAAGGCCATTCAGTACTTC. The rearrangement joins TRBV7-9 to TRBJ2-4, with D possibly called TRBD1 or TRBD2 (6 bases each). Trimming shortened V by 5 bases and J by 9 bases, and 14 bases separated the two germline ends. The CDR3 is 13 residues long. Germline-derived CDR1 and CDR2 are SEHNR and FQNEAQ (reference sequence).

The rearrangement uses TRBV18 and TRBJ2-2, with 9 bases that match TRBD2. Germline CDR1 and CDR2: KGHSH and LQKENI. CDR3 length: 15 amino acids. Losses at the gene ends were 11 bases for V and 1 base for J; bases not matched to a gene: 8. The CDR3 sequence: CAGSWTSVNTGELFF. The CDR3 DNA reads TGTGCCGGGTCTTGGACTAGCGTGAACACCGGGGAGCTGTTTTTT.